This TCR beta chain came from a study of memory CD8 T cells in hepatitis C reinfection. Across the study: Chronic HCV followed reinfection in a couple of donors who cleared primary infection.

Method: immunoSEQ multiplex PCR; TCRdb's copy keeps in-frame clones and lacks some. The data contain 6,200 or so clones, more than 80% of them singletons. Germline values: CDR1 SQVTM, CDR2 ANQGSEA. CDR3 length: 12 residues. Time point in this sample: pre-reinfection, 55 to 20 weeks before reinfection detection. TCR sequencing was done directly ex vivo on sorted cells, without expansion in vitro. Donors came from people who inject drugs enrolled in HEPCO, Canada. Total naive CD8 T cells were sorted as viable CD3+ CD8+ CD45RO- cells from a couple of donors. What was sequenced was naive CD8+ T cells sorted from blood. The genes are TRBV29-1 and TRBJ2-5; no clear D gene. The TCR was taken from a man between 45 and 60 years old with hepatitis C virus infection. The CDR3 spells CSAAGNQETQYF. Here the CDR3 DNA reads TGCAGTGCTGCAGGAAATCAAGAGACCCAGTACTTC. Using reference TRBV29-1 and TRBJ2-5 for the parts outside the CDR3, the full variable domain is SAVISQKPSRDICQRGTSLTIQCQVDSQVTMMFWYRQQPGQSLTLIATANQGSEATYESGFVIDKFPISRPNLTFSTLTVSNMSPEDSSIYLCSAAGNQETQYFGPGTRLLVL.